Listed below are T cell receptor beta chains from one sample, sequenced in a study of T-cell reconstitution after alpha-beta-depleted transplantation in children. Via MiXCR, TCRdb re-called the PCR reads, giving one row per CDR3 protein. The sample contains about a million distinct CDR3 sequences, roughly 29% of which appear only once. Sample: PBMCs, mostly from graft donor cells, taken 360 days after TCRalphabeta/CD19-depleted stem cell transplant. These receptors were obtained from a boy under two years old who had a stem cell transplant for SCID, so the T cells may come from the graft donor. The CDR3 runs from the conserved cysteine through the conserved F or W. A D gene is named only where the DNA matches it firmly. Clone size is given for some rows only: seen once, a few or many times, or a class if the clone is expanded.

CDR3 DNA,CDR3 protein,V gene,clone size,J gene,D gene
TGTGCCAGCAGTTACTCGCTAGATCCCCTCCTCGAGCAGTACTTC,CASSYSLDPLLEQYF,TRBV6-2/TRBV6-3,NA,TRBJ2-7,NA
TGTGCCAGCGGGGAGGGTTCGGTCACAGATACGCAGTATTTT,CASGEGSVTDTQYF,TRBV28,NA,TRBJ2-3,TRBD2
TGCGCCAGCAGCTTTGTAACCGCTGGGGGAAGAAACATTCAGTACTTC,CASSFVTAGGRNIQYF,TRBV5-1,NA,TRBJ2-4,NA
TGTGCCAGCAGTTACGGAAAAAGGGGCAGGGGGACTGAAGCTTTCTTT,CASSYGKRGRGTEAFF,TRBV6-5,few,TRBJ1-1,TRBD1
TGTGCCAGCAGCTTGACTAGCTCCACCTACAATGAGCAGTTCTTC,CASSLTSSTYNEQFF,TRBV7-3,NA,TRBJ2-1,TRBD2
TGTGCCAGCGGGGGGGCGGCTGAGCAGTTCTTC,CASGGAAEQFF,TRBV3-1,NA,TRBJ2-1,NA
TGTGCCAGCAGCTTATCTCCTCTTATCACCGGGGAGCTGTTTTTT,CASSLSPLITGELFF,TRBV7-2,NA,TRBJ2-2,NA
TGTGCCAGCAGCTTAGGGAGGGGACGCGATCAGCCCCAGCATTTT,CASSLGRGRDQPQHF,TRBV7-6,NA,TRBJ1-5,NA
TGTGCCAGCAGCCAAGGGCAGGGACAGCCCCAGCATTTT,CASSQGQGQPQHF,TRBV3-1,many,TRBJ1-5,NA
TGCGCCAGCAGATCCGGACGGAACACCGGGGAGCTGTTTTTT,CASRSGRNTGELFF,TRBV4-3,NA,TRBJ2-2,NA
TGTGCCAGCAGTTTTACAGGGAGGTGGGAAAAACTGTTTTTT,CASSFTGRWEKLFF,TRBV12-3/TRBV12-4,NA,TRBJ1-4,NA
TGTGCCAGCAGTTTAGCAGAGGCTCAGCCCCAGCATTTT,CASSLAEAQPQHF,TRBV12-3/TRBV12-4,NA,TRBJ1-5,NA
TGCGCCAGCAGCCAAGATCCAGGCCACGAGCAGTACTTC,CASSQDPGHEQYF,TRBV4-1,NA,TRBJ2-7,NA
TGTGCCAGCAGCACTAAACAGGGTCGGACTGAAGCTTTCTTT,CASSTKQGRTEAFF,TRBV12-3/TRBV12-4,NA,TRBJ1-1,NA
TGCAGCGTCCCCGGACAGAGCTCCTACGAGCAGTACTTC,CSVPGQSSYEQYF,TRBV29-1,many,TRBJ2-7,NA
TGCGCCAGCACCGGACAGGGGGTCGATGAAAAACTGTTTTTT,CASTGQGVDEKLFF,TRBV5-1,NA,TRBJ1-4,TRBD1
TGTGCCAGCAGTTTATTCCCCGGGGCCTCCTACGAGCAGTACTTC,CASSLFPGASYEQYF,TRBV12-3/TRBV12-4,NA,TRBJ2-7,NA
TGTGCCAGCAGCTTACGGTCGCGGGGGAAGAACACCGGGGAGCTGTTTTTT,CASSLRSRGKNTGELFF,TRBV11-2,few,TRBJ2-2,TRBD2
TGTGCCAGCAGTTCCCCCTCTCATAGTGAGCAGTTCTTC,CASSSPSHSEQFF,TRBV9,few,TRBJ2-1,NA
TGTGCCAGCAGCCCGCCCGCGAGCGGGGGGGACATCGGGGAGCTGTTTTTT,CASSPPASGGDIGELFF,TRBV4-2,once,TRBJ2-2,TRBD2
TGTGCCATCAGCCACCTCGGGGGGGGGACACGGACCTACGAGCAGTACTTC,CAISHLGGGTRTYEQYF,TRBV10-3,NA,TRBJ2-7,TRBD2
TGTGCCAGCAGTCGGCAGTTAAACAATGAGCAGTTCTTC,CASSRQLNNEQFF,TRBV27,NA,TRBJ2-1,NA
TGCAGTGCTAGAGACCATCCGGGAACCGGCAATGAGCAGTTCTTC,CSARDHPGTGNEQFF,TRBV20-1,NA,TRBJ2-1,NA
TGTGCCAGCAGTTTACGGTTCAGGGACAGGGGGCCTCAGCCCCAGCATTTT,CASSLRFRDRGPQPQHF,TRBV12-3/TRBV12-4,few,TRBJ1-5,TRBD1
TGTGCCAGCAGCCAAGAGCTCGTCAGGCCCAAAAACATTCAGTACTTC,CASSQELVRPKNIQYF,TRBV4-2,few,TRBJ2-4,NA
TGTGCCACCAGCAGAGATCGACAGGTATACGACAATGAGCAGTTCTTC,CATSRDRQVYDNEQFF,TRBV15,few,TRBJ2-1,NA
TGTGCCATCAGTGTGAAAAGGATAGGAGCAGGAAACTCTGGGGCCAACGTCCTGACTTTC,CAISVKRIGAGNSGANVLTF,TRBV10-3,NA,TRBJ2-6,NA
TGTGCCAGCAGCCCGTGGACAGGGAAGTTTTTACGTTGGACGGGCGATACGCAGTATTTT,CASSPWTGKFLRWTGDTQYF,TRBV11-2,NA,TRBJ2-3,TRBD1
TGTGCCAGCTCACTCGGTGATAGCGGGGGACCATACAACGAGCAGTTCTTC,CASSLGDSGGPYNEQFF,TRBV18,NA,TRBJ2-1,TRBD2
TGCGCCAGCAGCTTGAGGCTAGCGGGGACCTACGAGCAGTACTTC,CASSLRLAGTYEQYF,TRBV5-1,NA,TRBJ2-7,TRBD2
TGCAGCGTGAAAGACAGGGGGACCTACAATGAGCAGTTCTTC,CSVKDRGTYNEQFF,TRBV29-1,many,TRBJ2-1,TRBD1
TGTGCCAGCAGCTTTTATGTGGAGTACAATGAGCAGTTCTTC,CASSFYVEYNEQFF,TRBV5-5,NA,TRBJ2-1,NA
TGTGCCAGCAGATCGGACAGGGACTATGGCTACACCTTC,CASRSDRDYGYTF,TRBV7-9,NA,TRBJ1-2,TRBD1
TGTGCCAGCAGTTTTTTCTCTGGGGCCAACGTCCTGACTTTC,CASSFFSGANVLTF,TRBV12-3/TRBV12-4,many,TRBJ2-6,NA
TGTGCCAGTAGGGGGGCACATTATGAGCAGTTCTTC,CASRGAHYEQFF,TRBV6-2/TRBV6-3,NA,TRBJ2-1,NA
TGTGCCAGCAGCGAAGGGGGCCTGAGGAAAAAAGAGACCCAGTACTTC,CASSEGGLRKKETQYF,TRBV9,NA,TRBJ2-5,TRBD1
TGTGCCAGCAGTGATTGGTCCGATAGCAATCAGCCCCAGCATTTT,CASSDWSDSNQPQHF,TRBV2,NA,TRBJ1-5,NA
TGTGCCAGCAGTGAATGGGGCTGGGACAGTGGGAACAATGAGCAGTTCTTC,CASSEWGWDSGNNEQFF,TRBV2,NA,TRBJ2-1,TRBD1
TGTGCCAGCAGTTACTCGATGGTGGGGGGCCGGCGCACTGAAGCTTTCTTT,CASSYSMVGGRRTEAFF,TRBV6-2/TRBV6-3,NA,TRBJ1-1,NA
TGCAGTGCTAGAGATCCTGGGGACACCTTCCAAGAGACCCAGTACTTC,CSARDPGDTFQETQYF,TRBV20-1,many,TRBJ2-5,NA
TGTGCCAGCAGCCCGCGTAAGGCCTCAAACACTGAAGCTTTCTTT,CASSPRKASNTEAFF,TRBV12-3/TRBV12-4,NA,TRBJ1-1,NA
TGTGCCAGCAGCCTCCGGACACCTGAGCAGTTCTTC,CASSLRTPEQFF,TRBV7-2,NA,TRBJ2-1,NA
TGCGCCAGCAGCACCGGGGACCAAGAGACCCAGTACTTC,CASSTGDQETQYF,TRBV5-1,many,TRBJ2-5,NA
TGTGCCACCTACATGGAACCGCGGTCCGGGGAGCTGTTTTTT,CATYMEPRSGELFF,TRBV18,once,TRBJ2-2,NA
TGCAGTGCTAGAGGGGACATTTCTTACAATGAGCAGTTCTTC,CSARGDISYNEQFF,TRBV20-1,few,TRBJ2-1,NA
TGCGCCAGCAGCCCTACTGTGAGTGGGGGGAACACCGGGGAGCTGTTTTTT,CASSPTVSGGNTGELFF,TRBV4-1,NA,TRBJ2-2,NA
TGCAGCGTTGAAAACCGATCACGGGGTGAGCAGTTCTTC,CSVENRSRGEQFF,TRBV29-1,NA,TRBJ2-1,NA
TGCGCCAGCAGCCAAGAGGGTGGGACAGCCTCCTACGAGCAGTACTTC,CASSQEGGTASYEQYF,TRBV4-1,NA,TRBJ2-7,TRBD1
TGCGCCAGCAGTGGGGGGACTAGCGGGGGGTCGTCCGCGAACACCGGGGAGCTGTTTTTT,CASSGGTSGGSSANTGELFF,TRBV10-1,NA,TRBJ2-2,TRBD2
TGCAGTGCTGGGACAGCTAGCACAGATACGCAGTATTTT,CSAGTASTDTQYF,TRBV20-1,NA,TRBJ2-3,TRBD1
TGTGCCAGCAGCGACCCCCGGGGACTTCCGAACTATGGCTACACCTTC,CASSDPRGLPNYGYTF,TRBV9,NA,TRBJ1-2,NA
TGTGCCAGCAGTTTAATTCCGGGACAGGGGAATACGCAGTATTTT,CASSLIPGQGNTQYF,TRBV5-6,few,TRBJ2-3,TRBD1
TGTGCCAGCAGCTTAAGGGCGAAGGGAAAAGGGCAGTACTTC,CASSLRAKGKGQYF,TRBV7-2,few,TRBJ2-7,NA
TGTGCCAGCAGCTTAGCTGGCAGTAATTCACCCCTCCACTTT,CASSLAGSNSPLHF,TRBV7-9,many,TRBJ1-6,NA
TGCGCCAGCAGCCAAGATACAGGGGTAGCGAGATACAATGAGCAGTTCTTC,CASSQDTGVARYNEQFF,TRBV4-3,NA,TRBJ2-1,TRBD1
TGTGCCAGCTCACACAGCGGGGGGGCCGCAGATACGCAGTATTTT,CASSHSGGAADTQYF,TRBV18,NA,TRBJ2-3,TRBD2
TGTGCCAGCAGTTTCACAGATACGCAGTATTTT,CASSFTDTQYF,TRBV12-3/TRBV12-4,many,TRBJ2-3,NA